These 8 T cell receptor beta chains were all obtained from the same sample, sequenced in a study of blood T cell repertoires in COVID-19 (dated by TCRdb to about 2020). The library relied on the immunoSEQ multiplex PCR assay. TCRdb mirrors the immuneACCESS table, restricted to in-frame sequences. Some clones are absent from its copies; in checked studies, under half trace to an unresolved V gene, and the reason for the others is unknown. Present in this sample are roughly 380,000 clones, approximately 90% of which were seen just once. Of the sample, under 5% falls within the top ten clones. The sequenced sample consisted of peripheral blood. The receptor source for this set is a woman aged 60-70 years with COVID-19, enrolled during active disease.

The chain carries TRBV28 and TRBJ1-1; 7 nucleotides line up with TRBD1. This CDR3 has 16 residues. Germline V gene sequence: CDR1 MDHEN, CDR2 SYDVKM. The trim removed 3 bases at V and 4 bases at J, leaving 11 bases unmatched. In DNA, the CDR3 is TGTGCCAGCAGTTTTCGAAGGGGGCTGTCGGTCACTGAAGCTTTCTTT. As protein: CASSFRRGLSVTEAFF.

The chain couples TRBV4-2 to TRBJ1-3; possibly TRBD1 for D (5 bases). This CDR3 contains 14 residues. Deletions cut 0 bases from V and 9 bases from J, with 12 bases between. Germline CDR1 LGHNA, CDR2 YNFKEQ. The CDR3 loop reads CASSQDLRGGTIYF. The CDR3 DNA sequence: TGTGCCAGCAGCCAAGACCTTCGCGGGGGCACCATATATTTT.

This clone turned up a few times. The chain has TRBV5-6 and TRBJ1-2; a possible D gene is TRBD1 (5 bases). The germline V gene has CDR1 SGHDT and CDR2 YYEEEE. Trimming pared 4 bases from V and 5 bases from J, leaving 15 bases between. This CDR3 spans 14 amino acids. The CDR3 bases are TGTGCCAGCAGCCATTCTGGCAGGGCGTATGGCTACACCTTC. Its translation is CASSHSGRAYGYTF. The full variable domain, with the rest looked up from reference TRBV5-6 and TRBJ1-2, is DAGVTQSPTHLIKTRGQQVTLRCSPKSGHDTVSWYQQALGQGPQFIFQYYEEEERQRGNFPDRFSGHQFPNYSSELNVNALLLGDSALYLCASSHSGRAYGYTFGSGTRLTVV.

This chain joins TRBV4-1 and TRBJ1-1; no clear D. Trimming removed 7 bases at V and 0 bases at J, with 24 bases between. The CDR3 loop spans 18 amino acids. Germline V gives CDR1 MGHRA, CDR2 YSYEKL. The CDR3 DNA sequence: TGCGCCAGCACCCAGTTCGGACCGGGGAGGGCTTTGAACACTGAAGCTTTCTTT. Amino acid sequence: CASTQFGPGRALNTEAFF.

The V gene is TRBV11-3, the J gene TRBJ2-3; D may be TRBD1 (6 bases). Looked up from germline, CDR1 is SGHNT and CDR2 is YENEEA. V lost 1 base to trimming and J lost 1 base, with 15 bases between them. The CDR3 has 17 amino acids. Here the CDR3 DNA reads TGTGCCAGCAGCTTAGGATCCCTAGGACAGCGCACAGATACGCAGTATTTT. Encoded protein: CASSLGSLGQRTDTQYF.

The CDR3 sequence: CATTGGTNTGELFF. For the CDR3, the DNA is TGTGCCACCACAGGGGGAACGAACACCGGGGAGCTGTTTTTT. The chain uses TRBV15 and TRBJ2-2, with TRBD1 matching 7 bases. Trimming cost V 7 bases and J 0 bases; bases outside gene matches: 2. The CDR3 covers 14 residues. Germline CDR1 is LNHNV and CDR2 is YYDKDF (reference sequence). Together with reference TRBV15 and TRBJ2-2, the CDR3 gives the full variable domain: DAMVIQNPRYQVTQFGKPVTLSCSQTLNHNVMYWYQQKSSQAPKLLFHYYDKDFNNEADTPDNFQSRRPNTSFCFLDIRSPGLGDTAMYLCATTGGTNTGELFFGEGSRLTVL.

The rearrangement links TRBV28 to TRBJ1-5; maybe TRBD1 (6 bases). The CDR3 has 15 residues. Looked up from germline, CDR1 is MDHEN and CDR2 is SYDVKM. Deletions cut 7 bases from V and 3 bases from J, with 16 bases between. The CDR3 protein is CASTIRGAYNQPQHF. The CDR3, as DNA: TGTGCCAGCACCATCCGGGGGGCATACAATCAGCCCCAGCATTTT. The full variable domain, with the rest looked up from reference TRBV28 and TRBJ1-5, is DVKVTQSSRYLVKRTGEKVFLECVQDMDHENMFWYRQDPGLGLRLIYFSYDVKMKEKGDIPEGYSVSREKKERFSLILESASTNQTSMYLCASTIRGAYNQPQHFGDGTRLSIL.

This chain joins TRBV5-6 and TRBJ1-6; tentatively, D is TRBD1 (5 bases). CDR1 is SGHDT and CDR2 is YYEEEE in the germline V gene. CDR3 size: 16 residues. The V end lost 4 bases, the J end lost 6 bases, and 17 bases lay between the germline ends. The CDR3: CASSLPPGTVNSPLHF. The CDR3 DNA follows: TGTGCCAGCAGCCTTCCACCCGGGACTGTTAATTCACCCCTCCACTTT.